These 29 T cell receptor beta chains share one sample of origin, sequenced in a study of shared clonotypes between healthy human individuals. Method: immunoSEQ multiplex PCR; TCRdb's copy keeps in-frame clones and lacks some. The sample shows 95,000 to 120,000 clones, around 68% of them seen only once. The sample comprised memory CD8+ T cells sorted from blood. Subset reported: CD45RO+ cells pooled with CCR7-negative TemRA cells. These receptors were obtained from a woman aged 30 to 39 in good health.

The rearrangement uses TRBV6-4 and TRBJ1-1; D uncertain. Germline CDR1 and CDR2: MRHNA and SNTAGT. The CDR3 has 15 residues. Trimming left V 0 bases short and J 4 bases short, with 12 bases between. CDR3 residues: CASSDSEALSTEAFF. The CDR3 coding sequence is TGTGCCAGCAGTGACTCCGAGGCGCTGAGCACTGAAGCTTTCTTT.

The table lists this clone with a count of one. The same CDR3 arises from other DNA sequences in this sample as well. DNA for the CDR3: TGTGCCAGCAGTGACAGGAGGGTTGGCAATCAGCCCCAGCATTTT. It yields the protein CASSDRRVGNQPQHF. The chain combines TRBV2 with TRBJ1-5; D call uncertain. V lost 3 bases, J lost 2 bases, and 11 bases lay in between. From germline, CDR1 is SNHLY and CDR2 FYNNEI. The CDR3 extends over 15 amino acids.

This chain uses TRBV28 with TRBJ1-2; 8 nucleotides match TRBD1. Losses at the gene ends were 6 bases for V and 3 bases for J; bases not matched to a gene: 3. The germline V gene encodes CDR1 MDHEN and CDR2 SYDVKM. The CDR3 contains 13 residues. The DNA of the CDR3 is TGTGCCAGCAGACCGACAGGGGACTATGGCTACACCTTC. This gives the protein CASRPTGDYGYTF.

This clone was observed many times. J is TRBJ2-3 and V is TRBV6-4, with D perhaps TRBD2 (6 bases). Trimming stripped 5 bases from V and 2 bases from J, with 17 bases between. The CDR3 consists of 16 residues. Germline V lookup: CDR1 MRHNA, CDR2 SNTAGT. The CDR3 loop reads CASSLSASAITDTQYF. In nucleotides, the CDR3 is TGTGCCAGCAGTTTATCCGCTAGCGCGATCACAGATACGCAGTATTTT.

This clone was counted only a few times. The rearrangement links TRBV30 to TRBJ2-2, with a weak D call TRBD2 (5 bases). The CDR3 has 13 residues. V lost 0 bases and J 6 bases, leaving 8 bases between the germline ends. Germline loops: CDR1 GTSNPN, CDR2 SVGIG (reference sequence). The CDR3 bases are TGTGCCTGGAGTGTAATGCGGGCCGGGGAGCTGTTTTTT. It translates to CAWSVMRAGELFF. The whole variable domain, remainder taken from reference TRBV30 and TRBJ2-2, is SQTIHQWPATLVQPVGSPLSLECTVEGTSNPNLYWYRQAAGRGLQLLFYSVGIGQISSEVPQNLSASRPQDRQFILSSKKLLLSDSGFYLCAWSVMRAGELFFGEGSRLTVL.

This clone turned up a few times. This rearrangement joins TRBV5-4 to TRBJ1-1, with D uncertain. This CDR3 region has 12 residues. The germline V and J ends were trimmed by 4 bases and 5 bases, with 9 bases remaining between them. Germline V gene lookup returns CDR1 SGHNT and CDR2 YYREEE (reference sequence). Written as DNA, the CDR3 is TGTGCCAGCAGCGGCATGGAGACTGAAGCTTTCTTT. Amino acids: CASSGMETEAFF.

This sequence joins TRBV6-1 and TRBJ1-1; D not certain. The CDR3 totals 15 residues. Trimming pared 3 bases from V and 1 base from J, leaving 12 bases between. Looked up from germline, CDR1 is MNHNS and CDR2 is SASEGT. The CDR3 region is CASSEGGRWNTEAFF. CDR3 sequence (DNA): TGTGCCAGCAGTGAGGGAGGACGGTGGAACACTGAAGCTTTCTTT.

This clone occurred a few times. V is TRBV28 and J is TRBJ1-3; D is unresolved. Germline V gene data show CDR1 as MDHEN and CDR2 as SYDVKM. Trimming took off 8 bases at V and 3 bases at J, with 11 bases between the two ends. The CDR3 has 13 residues. DNA of the CDR3: TGTGCCAGCTTCCCCCCGAGTGGAAACACCATATATTTT. Its protein is CASFPPSGNTIYF.

J is TRBJ2-7 and V is TRBV6-1; 9 nucleotides match TRBD1. The germline V gene encodes CDR1 MNHNS and CDR2 SASEGT. The CDR3 covers 14 residues. The junction had 7 bases not matched to a gene; V was cut back by 6 bases and J by 4 bases. The CDR3 spells CASRRGTGWYEQYF. The CDR3, as DNA: TGTGCCAGCAGGAGGGGGACAGGGTGGTACGAGCAGTACTTC.

The chain recombines TRBV19 with TRBJ1-1, with a possible D match to TRBD1 (6 bases). From germline, CDR1 is LNHDA and CDR2 SQIVND (reference sequence). This CDR3 region has 14 residues. Trimming removed 7 bases at V and 9 bases at J, with 21 bases between. DNA for the CDR3: TGTGCCAGTAAGGGGGGTCCGGCTCGACGAAAAGCTTTCTTT. Encoded protein: CASKGGPARRKAFF.

The chain carries TRBV28 and TRBJ1-2; 8 positions agree with TRBD1. The CDR3 has 17 residues. Trimming took 6 bases from V and 7 from J; bases not matched to a gene: 19. The germline gives CDR1 MDHEN, CDR2 SYDVKM. The CDR3 sequence: CASSPGQGGRHPLGYTF. The CDR3 DNA is TGTGCCAGCAGCCCCGGACAGGGAGGGAGGCACCCACTTGGCTACACCTTC.

The chain recombines TRBV4-1 with TRBJ2-7, with D perhaps TRBD1 (6 bases). The V end was cut by 1 base, the J end by 3 bases, with 13 bases between. Germline assignment: CDR1 MGHRA and CDR2 YSYEKL. CDR3 length: 15 residues. The CDR3 region is CASSQASGQNYEQYF. The CDR3 nucleotides are TGCGCCAGCAGCCAAGCGTCAGGACAGAACTACGAGCAGTACTTC.

This chain uses TRBV21-1 with TRBJ2-7; no DNA check was done on the table's D call, TRBD1. TRBV21-1 is given as a pseudogene. The CDR3 has 14 residues. This CDR3 reads CASSEGQGSGEQYF. CDR3 in DNA: TGTGCCAGCAGCGAGGGACAGGGGAGTGGGGAGCAGTACTTC.

The sample holds many counts of this clone. The chain carries TRBV6-6 and TRBJ2-7, with 7 bases lining up with TRBD2. This CDR3 contains 15 residues. J gave up 2 bases and V 5 bases, and 9 bases lay outside the gene matches. CDR1 and CDR2 from the germline V gene are MNHNY and SVGAGI (reference sequence). The CDR3 loop is CASSHRGAGAYEQYF. For the CDR3, the DNA is TGTGCCAGCAGTCATAGGGGTGCGGGGGCCTACGAGCAGTACTTC.

This clone was observed a handful of times. The same CDR3 can be traced to other DNA sequences in this sample. The chain combines TRBV6-6 with TRBJ2-3; D not certain. V dropped 2 bases and J dropped 4 bases, with 4 bases sitting between them. The CDR3 spans 12 residues. Germline values: CDR1 MNHNY, CDR2 SVGAGI (reference sequence). CDR3 DNA: TGTGCCAGCAGTTACGGCCCAGATACGCAGTATTTT. Protein product: CASSYGPDTQYF.

This sequence joins TRBV27 and TRBJ1-1; unclear D gene. In germline, CDR1 is MNHEY, CDR2 SMNVEV (reference sequence). Trimming removed 1 base from V and 2 bases from J, with 8 bases in between. This CDR3 has 14 residues. The CDR3 coding sequence is TGTGCCAGCAGTTTATATCACCGAAACACTGAAGCTTTCTTT. This translates into CASSLYHRNTEAFF.

The chain combines TRBV7-2 with TRBJ1-4; no definite D call. The ends were cut back, 2 bases at V and 7 bases at J, with 11 bases in the middle. The CDR3 sequence is 14 residues long. CDR1 is SGHTA, CDR2 FQGNSA, per germline. CDR3 protein: CASSLQRDSEKLFF. Here the CDR3 DNA reads TGTGCCAGCAGCTTACAGCGAGACTCTGAAAAACTGTTTTTT.

V gene TRBV28 combines with J gene TRBJ2-3; D is ambiguous. In germline, CDR1 is MDHEN, CDR2 SYDVKM. Deletions cut 6 bases from V and 7 bases from J, with 8 bases between. The CDR3 sequence is 11 residues long. Here the CDR3 DNA reads TGTGCCAGCAGATATGGATATACGCAGTATTTT. It translates to CASRYGYTQYF.

The chain is built from TRBV19 and TRBJ2-3, with no clear D. This CDR3 has 14 residues. Between the trimmed V and J ends, which lost 2 bases and 4 bases, there was a span of 10 bases. Germline CDR1 and CDR2: LNHDA and SQIVND (reference sequence). The CDR3 sequence is CASSIYPSPDTQYF. The DNA for the CDR3 is TGTGCCAGTAGTATATACCCTAGTCCAGATACGCAGTATTTT.

The rearrangement uses TRBV21-1 and TRBJ1-1; the table's D gene call, TRBD1, was not cross checked with the DNA. TRBV21-1 is shown as a pseudogene. This CDR3 spans 13 amino acids. The CDR3 nucleotides are TGTGCCAGCAGCGGTCGACAGTGGACTGAAGCTTTCTTT. Translation gives CASSGRQWTEAFF.

The chain joins TRBV19 to TRBJ2-1; 13 bases match TRBD2. The CDR3 is made up of 18 amino acids. Germline assignment: CDR1 LNHDA and CDR2 SQIVND (reference sequence). Trimming cost V 0 bases and J 4 bases; bases outside gene matches: 6. The CDR3 bases are TGTGCCAGTAGTATAGACCTTTCGGGACTAGCGGGATACAATGAGCAGTTCTTC. Its translation: CASSIDLSGLAGYNEQFF.

This rearrangement joins TRBV6-5 to TRBJ2-7; D remains unclear. The CDR3 is 14 amino acids. Germline assignment: CDR1 MNHEY and CDR2 SVGAGI. Trimming took off 2 bases at V and 0 bases at J, with 8 bases between the two ends. CDR3 in DNA: TGTGCCAGCAGTTACCAACCCGCCTCCTACGAGCAGTACTTC. Amino acids: CASSYQPASYEQYF.

The chain has TRBV7-9 and TRBJ2-4; TRBD1 matches at 8 bases. CDR1 SEHNR and CDR2 FQNEAQ come from the germline V gene (reference sequence). V was clipped by 5 bases and J by 0 bases; unmatched bases: 3. This CDR3 is 15 amino acids long. The CDR3 region has the DNA TGTGCCAGCAGCCCACAGGGGGTAGCCAAAAACATTCAGTACTTC. Its translation: CASSPQGVAKNIQYF.

The chain has TRBV25-1 and TRBJ2-7; 11 bases match TRBD2. This CDR3 region has 17 residues. Trimming took 3 bases from V and 4 from J; bases not matched to a gene: 11. Germline V CDR1 and CDR2: MGHDK, SYGVNS. Here the CDR3 DNA reads TGTGCCAGCAGTGAGCCGAGGGTAACTAGCGGGAGATACGAGCAGTACTTC. Translation: CASSEPRVTSGRYEQYF.

The chain couples TRBV9 to TRBJ2-5; weak D call: TRBD1 (5 bases). Germline CDR1 reads SGDLS; CDR2 reads YYNGEE. Trimming shortened V by 3 bases and J by 3 bases, and 15 bases separated the two germline ends. The CDR3 is 15 amino acids. The CDR3 bases are TGTGCCAGCAGCGCTAGAGTAGGCAGGGAAGAGACCCAGTACTTC. Amino acid sequence: CASSARVGREETQYF.

A few counts support this clone. This chain links TRBV6-1 with TRBJ1-1; tentative D call: TRBD1 (6 bases). V was trimmed by 7 bases and J by 13 bases, leaving 22 bases between them. Germline lookup yields CDR1 MNHNS and CDR2 SASEGT. The CDR3 length is 13 residues. For the CDR3, the DNA is TGTGCCAGCACCCCAGAGGAACAGGGCCAAGGTTTCTTT. This encodes CASTPEEQGQGFF.

Comment on this clone: A clone one base away is much larger, so this may be a read error. The chain uses TRBV30 and TRBJ2-2; possibly TRBD1 for D (6 bases). The germline V gene has CDR1 GTSNPN and CDR2 SVGIG (reference sequence). This CDR3 region has 15 residues. V lost 4 bases to trimming and J lost 3 bases, with 15 bases between them. The CDR3 nucleotides read TGTGCCTGGACCCGTCTGGGGGCTGACACCGGGGAGCTGTTTTTT. This gives the protein CAWTRLGADTGELFF.

This clone was detected only a few times. CDR3 residues: CASSQPDSNQPQHF. CDR3 nucleotide sequence: TGCGCCAGCAGCCAACCGGACAGCAATCAGCCCCAGCATTTT. The V call is TRBV4-1, the J call TRBJ1-5, with D unclear. V was clipped by 2 bases and J by 1 base, with 6 bases between them. The germline V gene has CDR1 MGHRA and CDR2 YSYEKL. The CDR3 extends over 14 amino acids.

V usage is TRBV5-1 and J usage is TRBJ2-7; 9 bases are a match to TRBD2. The CDR3 contains 16 residues. V gave up 0 bases and J gave up 1 base; unmatched junction bases: 5. Germline-derived CDR1 and CDR2 are SGHRS and YFSETQ. The CDR3 DNA reads as TGCGCCAGCAGCTTGGGTCCAGCGGGAGGTTCCTACGAGCAGTACTTC. Its translation: CASSLGPAGGSYEQYF.